Listed below are T cell receptor beta chains from one sample, sequenced in a study of cytomegalovirus exposure and HLA in healthy donors. Sequenced by immunoSEQ multiplex PCR; TCRdb stores in-frame clones only, minus some. The data show 100,000 to 150,000 clones, around 80% seen once. Sequenced sample: PBMCs. These TCRs come from a middle-aged man in good health and CMV-seronegative. Both conserved end residues are part of each CDR3. The D gene is left open where the match is weak. Clone size appears in some rows only: once, few, many, or a class for an expanded clone.

J,D,V,size,DNA,CDR3
TRBJ1-3,-,TRBV13,-,TGTGCCAGCAGCTTGCGGGGCAGCTCTGGAAACACCATATATTTT,CASSLRGSSGNTIYF
TRBJ2-1,-,TRBV30,-,TGTGCCTGGACACAGGAACCCCAGGTATTTTTCAATGAGCAGTTCTTC,CAWTQEPQVFFNEQFF
TRBJ2-7,TRBD1,TRBV27,once,TGCGCCAGCAGTTTACAGGGGCCCGCCTACGAGCAGTACTTC,CASSLQGPAYEQYF
TRBJ2-1,TRBD1,TRBV5-8,few,TGTGCCAGCGGGATGACAGGGTTAAGCGACAATGAGCAGTTCTTC,CASGMTGLSDNEQFF
TRBJ1-5,-,TRBV27,-,TGTGCCAGCAGTTCCGCAGGGCTCCTTGGTGGTCAGCCCCAGCATTTT,CASSSAGLLGGQPQHF
TRBJ1-5,-,TRBV15,-,TGTGCCACTAGTAACAGGGAAACCAATCAGCCCCAGCATTTT,CATSNRETNQPQHF
TRBJ2-5,TRBD2,TRBV5-4,few,TGTGCCAGCAGCTTGACTAGCGGCCCGGAGACCCAGTACTTC,CASSLTSGPETQYF
TRBJ2-7,TRBD1,TRBV6-5,-,TGTGCCAGCAGTCGAACGACAGGGGGGAGCTACGAGCAGTACTTC,CASSRTTGGSYEQYF
TRBJ2-3,TRBD2,TRBV5-1,-,TGCGCCAGCATCTTAGGGACTAGCGGGACAGATACGCAGTATTTT,CASILGTSGTDTQYF
TRBJ2-1,-,TRBV4-1,-,TGCGCCAGCAGCCCCTCAGGAAGTTATAGCTCCTACAATGAGCAGTTCTTC,CASSPSGSYSSYNEQFF
TRBJ2-1,-,TRBV12-2,few,TGTGCAACTCAGGCCCTAGCGGGGGGATACAATGAGCAGTTCTTC,CATQALAGGYNEQFF
TRBJ1-1,-,TRBV9,-,TGTGCCAGCAGCGTAGATTGGGCCAACACTGAAGCTTTCTTT,CASSVDWANTEAFF
TRBJ2-7,TRBD2,TRBV29-1,-,TGCAGCGTTGAAGGCGGGGGGGCCCGCGAGCAGTACTTC,CSVEGGGAREQYF
TRBJ1-1,-,TRBV4-1,-,TGCGCCAGCAGCCACGCCACACCGAGGTTTCGGACAGAACCCCAAGCTTTCTTT,CASSHATPRFRTEPQAFF
TRBJ1-2,-,TRBV6-6,-,TGTGCCAGCAGTTACTCTTTTCGGGATGGCTACACCTTC,CASSYSFRDGYTF
TRBJ2-7,TRBD2,TRBV5-1,-,TGCGCCAGTGCTCGGGAGGGCCAAAGCTACCTCAGGGATCCATACGAGCAGTACTTC,CASAREGQSYLRDPYEQYF
TRBJ2-2,-,TRBV27,-,TGTGCCAGCAGTTTATCTGGCAGCACCGGGGAGCTGTTTTTT,CASSLSGSTGELFF
TRBJ1-4,TRBD1,TRBV4-1,-,TGCGCCAGCAGCCAAGGGGACAGGGTTAATGAAAAACTGTTTTTT,CASSQGDRVNEKLFF
TRBJ2-7,-,TRBV4-2,-,TGTGCCAGCAGCCAAGAACCGGTTTCCGAGCAGTACTTC,CASSQEPVSEQYF
TRBJ1-2,-,TRBV18,-,TGTGCCAGCTCACTCAAGATGGACATCTATGGCTACACCTTC,CASSLKMDIYGYTF
TRBJ2-2,-,TRBV30,-,TGTGCCTGGAGTGTAGGCGGGGGCACGGAGCTGTTTTTT,CAWSVGGGTELFF